A single sample is the source of the 9 T cell receptor beta chains below, sequenced in a study of cytomegalovirus exposure and HLA in healthy donors. In the PCR, 60 Vbeta and 13 Jbeta primers were used. Profiling relied on immunoSEQ multiplex PCR, and the TCRdb table lists in-frame clones only, not all of them. This table has 100,000 to 150,000 clones, roughly 84% appearing once. Sample: PBMCs. These TCRs come from a woman aged 18-30 years in good health and CMV-seropositive.

This clone appeared a single time. The rearrangement links TRBV5-1 to TRBJ2-3; possible D gene TRBD1, 6 bases. Trimming pared 0 bases from V and 0 bases from J, leaving 11 bases between. Germline V gene sequence: CDR1 SGHRS, CDR2 YFSETQ. This CDR3 is built from 16 residues. As DNA, the CDR3 is TGCGCCAGCAGCTTGGGTGGGGGCCTCAGCACAGATACGCAGTATTTT. It is translated as CASSLGGGLSTDTQYF.

The CDR3 DNA reads as TGTGCCAGCAGCGTAGCTACTGGGGCCAACGTCCTGACTTTC. It specifies CASSVATGANVLTF. This chain uses TRBV9 with TRBJ2-6, with D uncertain. V lost 0 bases and J 2 bases, leaving 3 bases between the germline ends. Germline values: CDR1 SGDLS, CDR2 YYNGEE. This CDR3 is 14 amino acids long.

This chain joins TRBV9 and TRBJ2-3; 10 bases map to TRBD2. In germline, CDR1 is SGDLS, CDR2 YYNGEE. The CDR3 runs 17 residues. The J segment lost 4 bases and the V segment lost 4 bases, leaving 12 bases of the junction unmatched. The CDR3 spells CASSPRLAGVTADTQYF. In DNA, the CDR3 is TGTGCCAGCAGCCCGAGACTAGCGGGCGTTACGGCAGATACGCAGTATTTT.

The CDR3 DNA sequence: TGCGCCAGCAGCAGACCCGGGGGAACCTACGAGCAGTACTTC. Translated: CASSRPGGTYEQYF. The V and J genes are TRBV5-1 and TRBJ2-7; D perhaps matches TRBD2 (6 bases). CDR1 and CDR2 from the germline V gene are SGHRS and YFSETQ. V lost 4 bases to trimming and J lost 2 bases, with 13 bases between them. This CDR3 is built from 14 residues.

Here the CDR3 DNA reads TGTGCCAGCAGCCCACATGACCCAGGGGGCGATGAAAAACTGTTTTTT. It specifies CASSPHDPGGDEKLFF. V and J are TRBV7-9 and TRBJ1-4; 8 positions match TRBD1. The CDR3 is 16 amino acids. J gave up 6 bases and V 5 bases, and 11 bases lay outside the gene matches. CDR1 and CDR2 from the germline V gene are SEHNR and FQNEAQ (reference sequence). The full variable domain, in which reference TRBV7-9 and TRBJ1-4 provide the parts outside the CDR3, is DTGVSQNPRHKITKRGQNVTFRCDPISEHNRLYWYRQTLGQGPEFLTYFQNEAQLEKSRLLSDRFSAERPKGSFSTLEIQRTEQGDSAMYLCASSPHDPGGDEKLFFGSGTQLSVL.

The chain uses TRBV10-1 and TRBJ2-3; D is unclear. The CDR3 has 13 residues. V shed 4 bases and J shed 10 bases, with 15 bases lying between them. The V gene's germline CDR1 is WNHNN and CDR2 SYGVQD (reference sequence). This CDR3 reads CASSGEVRFPQYF. CDR3 DNA: TGCGCCAGCAGTGGCGAGGTCCGCTTTCCGCAGTATTTT.

The J gene is TRBJ2-3, the V gene TRBV18; D unclear. Trimming stripped 4 bases from V and 2 bases from J, with 7 bases between. The germline V gene encodes CDR1 KGHSH and CDR2 LQKENI. The CDR3 covers 13 residues. The CDR3 sequence is CASSLSITDTQYF. CDR3 bases: TGTGCCAGCTCACTTTCCATCACAGATACGCAGTATTTT.

The J gene is TRBJ2-1, the V gene TRBV7-9; TRBD2 aligns across 13 bases. This CDR3 is built from 16 residues. Trimming removed 4 bases from V and 2 bases from J; junction bases left unmatched: 2. Germline CDR1 and CDR2: SEHNR and FQNEAQ (reference sequence). The CDR3 sequence is CASSSGLAGTYNEQFF. DNA for the CDR3: TGTGCCAGCAGCTCGGGACTAGCGGGGACCTACAATGAGCAGTTCTTC.

This chain links TRBV11-2 with TRBJ1-1; 7 bases map to TRBD1. This CDR3 region has 15 residues. The germline CDR1 and CDR2 sequences are SGHAT and FQNNGV. Germline trimming cut 5 bases from V and 1 base from J; bases unmatched to any gene: 7. CDR3 nucleotides: TGTGCCAGCAGCCAAAGGGGGCGAGCGAACACTGAAGCTTTCTTT. It encodes CASSQRGRANTEAFF.